This section outlines one TCR beta chain sequence together with its context. The ends lost 1 base at V and 5 bases at J; junction bases unmatched: 5. CDR1 and CDR2 from the germline V gene are WNHNN and SYGVQD (reference sequence). The CDR3 covers 15 residues. This entry belongs to a study of blood T cell repertoires in COVID-19. About the study: Material from acute and convalescent COVID-19 was sourced from the United States, Italy and Spain.

The table came from immunoSEQ multiplex PCR; TCRdb's copy has only in-frame clones and leaves some out. The sample lists about 300,000 clones, 75% to 90% occurring once. The sequenced material came from PBMCs or T cells enriched from blood (not recorded which). The source of this sequence is a man aged 25-45 years who had recovered from COVID-19. The chain carries TRBV10-1 and TRBJ2-5; the match to TRBD1 covers 9 bases. The CDR3 is CASSEWVGTGETQYF. In nucleotides, the CDR3 is TGCGCCAGCAGTGAGTGGGTCGGGACAGGGGAGACCCAGTACTTC.